This record covers a single T cell receptor beta chain. Its antigen is not identified. 5'RACE with constant-segment primers built TCRalpha and TCRbeta cDNA libraries with UMIs. A single record per CDR3 protein comes from TCRdb applying MiXCR to the 5' RACE reads. Found here are roughly 280,000 distinct CDR3 sequences, approximately 8% of them singletons; the top ten hold roughly 22%. The entry originates in a study of T-cell memory formation after mild COVID-19. Germline V gene data show CDR1 as MGHDK and CDR2 as SYGVNS. Deletions cut 2 bases from V and 5 bases from J, with 16 bases between. The CDR3 runs 16 residues. The study, taken as a whole, reports: Clones shrinking between day 15 and 85 showed a balanced CD4/CD8 split, and those that grew later tilted toward CD4+. Mostly located in CM and EM were contracting CD4+ clones, with contracting CD8+ clones located in EMRA. Within pre-infection memory, some responding clones were found, suggesting cross-reactive memory joined.

The chain carries TRBV25-1 and TRBJ2-1; D remains ambiguous. The sequence came from a man younger than 30 who had mild COVID-19 (a few samples of this study predate the infection). Cell type and time point are not known. The sample consisted of PBMCs or a T cell subset sorted from them (not recorded which). This CDR3 reads CASSEPTTNPHNEQFF. CDR3 DNA sequence: TGTGCCAGCAGTGAACCGACCACGAATCCACACAATGAGCAGTTCTTC.